This entry lists 9 T cell receptor beta chains sequenced from one sample in a study of PD-L1 blockade in urothelial cancer. Sample time point: pretreatment peripheral blood. TCRdb's table, derived via immunoSEQ multiplex PCR, lists solely in-frame clones and lacks some. This sample has 70,000 or so clones, with 90% found just once. The sample was PBMCs, taken around atezolizumab (anti-PD-L1) treatment. The receptors originated from a man aged 65-85 years with urothelial cancer.

V and J are TRBV18 and TRBJ2-1; 12 bases fit TRBD2. V shed 4 bases and J 4 bases; nucleotides not matched to a gene: 14. CDR1 is KGHSH, CDR2 LQKENI, per germline. CDR3 size: 19 residues. The chain's CDR3 is CASSRPSGRAPSRYNEQFF. Here the CDR3 DNA reads TGTGCCAGCTCACGACCTAGCGGGAGGGCTCCCTCACGTTACAATGAGCAGTTCTTC.

V and J are TRBV2 and TRBJ2-3; 10 nucleotides line up with TRBD1. Losses at the gene ends were 8 bases for V and 3 bases for J; bases not matched to a gene: 5. The CDR3 spans 14 residues. Germline values: CDR1 SNHLY, CDR2 FYNNEI. This CDR3 reads CASPSGQGTDTQYF. The DNA for the CDR3 is TGTGCCAGCCCTTCGGGACAGGGGACAGATACGCAGTATTTT.

This chain links TRBV6-1 with TRBJ1-1; weak D call: TRBD1 (5 bases). Trimming took off 3 bases at V and 11 bases at J, with 13 bases between the two ends. The CDR3 totals 12 residues. Germline V lookup: CDR1 MNHNS, CDR2 SASEGT. Written as DNA, the CDR3 is TGTGCCAGCAGTGACAGGGTAGGGGTGGCTTTCTTT. Its protein product is CASSDRVGVAFF.

The rearrangement uses TRBV6-5 and TRBJ2-6; D gene uncertain. Trimming stripped 1 base from V and 0 bases from J, with 7 bases between. Germline V CDR1 and CDR2: MNHEY, SVGAGI. The CDR3 consists of 16 residues. Written as DNA, the CDR3 is TGTGCCAGCAGTTACTTGATAGACTCTGGGGCCAACGTCCTGACTTTC. This sequence encodes CASSYLIDSGANVLTF.

The rearrangement links TRBV4-1 to TRBJ2-4, with D possibly being TRBD2 (5 bases). CDR3 length: 15 amino acids. V was clipped by 1 base and J by 1 base, with 8 bases between them. Germline V gene data show CDR1 as MGHRA and CDR2 as YSYEKL. This CDR3 reads CASSQASGAKNIQYF. CDR3 in DNA: TGCGCCAGCAGCCAAGCTTCGGGGGCCAAAAACATTCAGTACTTC.

The chain links TRBV2 to TRBJ1-5; TRBD1 might be the D (5 bases). CDR3 length: 15 amino acids. The V end was cut by 7 bases, the J end by 1 base, with 14 bases between. Per the germline V gene, CDR1 is SNHLY and CDR2 is FYNNEI. The CDR3 reads CASTERRQSNQPQHF. The CDR3 DNA reads as TGTGCCAGCACCGAAAGGAGACAGAGCAATCAGCCCCAGCATTTT.

The genes are TRBV7-6 and TRBJ2-7, with 10 bases aligning to TRBD2. Trimming removed 3 bases from V and 5 bases from J; junction bases left unmatched: 7. The CDR3 spans 15 residues. Germline V gene data show CDR1 as SGHVS and CDR2 as FNYEAQ. The CDR3 DNA follows: TGTGCCAGCAGCTTTGGTAGCGGGAGGCTGAACGAGCAGTACTTC. Its translation: CASSFGSGRLNEQYF.

Only one count was recorded for this clone. J is TRBJ1-2 and V is TRBV9; possible D gene TRBD1, 6 bases. Germline loops: CDR1 SGDLS, CDR2 YYNGEE. CDR3 size: 15 residues. V was trimmed by 2 bases and J by 2 bases, leaving 13 bases between them. CDR3: CASSVLTGTNYGYTF. CDR3 DNA sequence: TGTGCCAGCAGCGTTTTGACAGGAACGAACTATGGCTACACCTTC. Complete variable domain (other parts from reference TRBV9 and TRBJ1-2): DSGVTQTPKHLITATGQRVTLRCSPRSGDLSVYWYQQSLDQGLQFLIQYYNGEERAKGNILERFSAQQFPDLHSELNLSSLELGDSALYFCASSVLTGTNYGYTFGSGTRLTVV.

The CDR3 DNA is TGTGCCAGTAGTATGTTTTGGAGTACAGATACGCAGTATTTT. Translated, it gives CASSMFWSTDTQYF. J is TRBJ2-3 and V is TRBV19; D is uncertain. Per germline, CDR1 LNHDA and CDR2 SQIVND (reference sequence). The length of the CDR3 is 14 residues. Trimming removed 3 bases from V and 3 bases from J, with 10 bases in between.